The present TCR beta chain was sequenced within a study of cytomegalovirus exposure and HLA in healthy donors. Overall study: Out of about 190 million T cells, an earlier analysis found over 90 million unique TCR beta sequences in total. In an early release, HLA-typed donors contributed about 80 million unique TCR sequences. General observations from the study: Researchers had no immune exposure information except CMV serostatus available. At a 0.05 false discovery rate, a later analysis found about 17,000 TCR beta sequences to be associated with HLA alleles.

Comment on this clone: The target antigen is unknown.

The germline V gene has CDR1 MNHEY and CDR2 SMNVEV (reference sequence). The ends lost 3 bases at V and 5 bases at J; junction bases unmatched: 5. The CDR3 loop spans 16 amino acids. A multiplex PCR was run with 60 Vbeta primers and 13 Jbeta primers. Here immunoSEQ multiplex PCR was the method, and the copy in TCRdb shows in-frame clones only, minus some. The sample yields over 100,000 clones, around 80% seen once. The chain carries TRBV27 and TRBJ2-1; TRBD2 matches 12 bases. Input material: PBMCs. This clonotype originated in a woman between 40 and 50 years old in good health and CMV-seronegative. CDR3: CASSFTRTSGNNEQFF. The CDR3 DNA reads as TGTGCCAGCAGTTTCACTCGGACTAGCGGGAACAATGAGCAGTTCTTC.